A selection of T cell receptor beta chains follows, all from one sample in a study of blood T cell repertoires in COVID-19. TCRdb's copy holds only in-frame clones and misses some; the assay was immunoSEQ multiplex PCR. Altogether some 73,000 clones are present, over 60% being singletons, with the ten largest covering approximately 2.3%. The sample taken for sequencing was peripheral blood. Receptor source: a man between 65 and 79 years old with COVID-19, enrolled during active disease. The CDR3 runs from the conserved cysteine through the conserved F or W. A D gene is named only where the DNA matches it firmly. Clone size appears in some rows only: once, few, many, or a class for an expanded clone.

v_gene	d_gene	abundance	j_gene	CDR3nt	CDR3aa
TRBV28	.	.	TRBJ2-7	TGTGCCAGCAGTCGGCGGGCGTACGAGCAGTACTTC	CASSRRAYEQYF
TRBV29-1	TRBD1	.	TRBJ1-4	TGCAGCGTCGCGACCTCAGGGACAGGGAATGAAAAACTGTTTTTT	CSVATSGTGNEKLFF
TRBV2	.	once	TRBJ1-6	TGTGCCAGCGTATTCGGCCAGACAAATTCACCCCTCCACTTT	CASVFGQTNSPLHF
TRBV4-3	TRBD2	.	TRBJ2-7	TGCGCCAGCAGCCAAGATTCCCTAGCGGGAGGTGGCTCCTACGAGCAGTACTTC	CASSQDSLAGGGSYEQYF
TRBV9	TRBD2	once	TRBJ2-1	TGTGCCAGCAGCTCCCGACTAGCTTCGCTACCTAGTGCTGAGCAGTTCTTC	CASSSRLASLPSAEQFF
TRBV6-5	.	.	TRBJ2-5	TGTGCCAGCAGGCAAAACGGTGGGAGCCAAGAGACCCAGTACTTC	CASRQNGGSQETQYF
TRBV18	.	.	TRBJ1-1	TGTGCCAGCTCACCCTCATCTCCGACAGTCCAGAACACTGAAGCTTTCTTT	CASSPSSPTVQNTEAFF
TRBV4-1	TRBD1	once	TRBJ2-1	TGCGCCAGCAGCCCCGGACAGGGGATAAACAATGAGCAGTTCTTC	CASSPGQGINNEQFF
TRBV6-5	TRBD1	.	TRBJ2-1	TGTGCCAGCAGGCAAGGACAGGGGATTTTCGATGAGCAGTTCTTC	CASRQGQGIFDEQFF
TRBV7-2	.	few	TRBJ2-7	TGTGCCAGCAGCTTATTAACAGGCCACGAGCAGTACTTC	CASSLLTGHEQYF
TRBV29-1	.	.	TRBJ2-6	TGCAGCGCCTTACAGGGATATAACTCTGGGGCCAACGTCCTGACTTTC	CSALQGYNSGANVLTF
TRBV4-2	.	.	TRBJ2-2	TGTGCCAGCAGCCAGGTCCAGATTAACACCGGGGAGCTGTTTTTT	CASSQVQINTGELFF
TRBV7-3	.	.	TRBJ2-3	TGTGCCAGCAGCCCCGAGCGAAGTGGAGATACGCAGTATTTT	CASSPERSGDTQYF
TRBV9	.	few	TRBJ2-1	TGTGCCAGCAGCGTAATAGCAGGGTTTCAAGGCAATGAGCAGTTCTTC	CASSVIAGFQGNEQFF
TRBV7-2	TRBD2	once	TRBJ2-2	TGTGCCAGCGGACTAGGGAGGACCGGGGAGCTGTTTTTT	CASGLGRTGELFF
TRBV30	TRBD1	.	TRBJ2-1	TGTGCCACCGAACCGGGACAGGGGGCATCTGAGCAGTTCTTC	CATEPGQGASEQFF
TRBV19	.	.	TRBJ2-1	TGTGCCAGTAGTATGGCGGATATCTACAATGAGCAGTTCTTC	CASSMADIYNEQFF
TRBV18	.	.	TRBJ2-5	TGTGCCAGCTCACCGATAGACTCCCAAGAGACCCAGTACTTC	CASSPIDSQETQYF
TRBV7-8	.	.	TRBJ1-5	TGTGCCAGCAGCTTAAGCGGGAGGGATCAGCCCCAGCATTTT	CASSLSGRDQPQHF
TRBV7-2	TRBD2	.	TRBJ2-2	TGTGCCAGCAGCCCCCCGACTAGCGACAACACCGGGGAGCTGTTTTTT	CASSPPTSDNTGELFF
TRBV4-3	.	.	TRBJ1-6	TGCGCCAGCAGCCAAGATAGAGGCAGCGATAATTCACCCCTCCACTTT	CASSQDRGSDNSPLHF
TRBV3-1/TRBV3-2	.	.	TRBJ2-7	TGTGCCAGCAGCCAAGATCTCGACGAGCAGTACTTC	CASSQDLDEQYF
TRBV4-1	TRBD2	.	TRBJ2-3	TGCGCCAGCAGCCAAGATTTAGGACTAGCGGGCACAGATACGCAGTATTTT	CASSQDLGLAGTDTQYF
TRBV5-1	TRBD1	.	TRBJ2-7	TGCGCCAGCAGCTTCGGGACAGGGGGGTCCTACGAGCAGTACTTC	CASSFGTGGSYEQYF
TRBV4-1	.	few	TRBJ1-1	TGCGCCAGCAGCCGAGGACAGCGGAACACTGAAGCTTTCTTT	CASSRGQRNTEAFF
TRBV19	.	.	TRBJ1-2	TGTGCCAGTATCCCGTGGCGGGGTTTCGACTATGGCTACACCTTC	CASIPWRGFDYGYTF
TRBV7-2	.	once	TRBJ2-7	TGTGCCAGCAGCCCGCTAGCGACCACCTACGAGCAGTACTTC	CASSPLATTYEQYF
TRBV15	.	.	TRBJ1-5	TGTGCCACCAGCATTATTCCAGAGGGTTCGCGTCAGCCCCAGCATTTT	CATSIIPEGSRQPQHF
TRBV7-2	.	.	TRBJ1-3	TGTGCCAGCAGCTTAATCCCATACAGGAGTTTTATTGGAAACACCATATATTTT	CASSLIPYRSFIGNTIYF
TRBV5-8	.	once	TRBJ1-5	TGTGCCAGCAGGAGGGAGGCCCAGCCCCAGCATTTT	CASRREAQPQHF
TRBV5-1	TRBD1	.	TRBJ1-6	TGCGCCAGCAGCTTGGAGGGGGCGCGTAATTCACCCCTCCACTTT	CASSLEGARNSPLHF
TRBV14	.	.	TRBJ1-2	TGTGCCAGCAGCCTCCTGACACATTCCTATGGCTACACCTTC	CASSLLTHSYGYTF
TRBV28	TRBD1	.	TRBJ1-6	TGTGCCAGCACCGTTTCAGGGGGCTATAATTCACCCCTCCACTTT	CASTVSGGYNSPLHF
TRBV7-6	.	.	TRBJ2-1	TGTGCCAGCAGCTTAGGGTTCTTTAGGGGGAAAAACAATGAGCAGTTCTTC	CASSLGFFRGKNNEQFF
TRBV5-1	.	.	TRBJ2-2	TGCGCCAGCAGCTTGGGCGCGGCTACGAACACCGGGGAGCTGTTTTTT	CASSLGAATNTGELFF
TRBV28	.	.	TRBJ1-6	TGTGCCAGCAGTCCCATGGGGGACTGGCTTCCCGATCCCCATAATTCACCCCTCCACTTT	CASSPMGDWLPDPHNSPLHF
TRBV11-3	TRBD1	few	TRBJ1-1	TGTGCCAGCAGCCGACGACGACAGGGACAGAACACTGAAGCTTTCTTT	CASSRRRQGQNTEAFF
TRBV25-1	TRBD1	.	TRBJ1-2	TGTGCCAGCAGATCACACAGGGGGGACTATGGCTACACCTTC	CASRSHRGDYGYTF
TRBV7-9	.	.	TRBJ2-7	TGTGCCAGCAGCTTAGGGACAAATAGGGACTCGTACTTC	CASSLGTNRDSYF
TRBV6-5	.	.	TRBJ1-2	TGTGCCAGCCACAGGGAACTGGGTGGCTACACCTTC	CASHRELGGYTF
TRBV2	TRBD1	.	TRBJ1-4	TGTGCCAGCAGAGTACAGGGGACAGGGGAAAAACTGTTTTTT	CASRVQGTGEKLFF
TRBV6-5	TRBD1	.	TRBJ2-5	TGTGCCAGCTCCCTAAACAGGGGATGGCAAGAGACCCAGTACTTC	CASSLNRGWQETQYF
TRBV3-1/TRBV3-2	.	.	TRBJ1-5	TGTGCCAGCAGCCTAGTCCGGGACACCCTTAGCAATCAGCCCCAGCATTTT	CASSLVRDTLSNQPQHF
TRBV4-1	.	.	TRBJ1-1	TGCGCCAGCAGCCAAGGAATCCCAAAAGGACGGACTTGGTCTGAAGCTTTCTTT	CASSQGIPKGRTWSEAFF
TRBV9	TRBD2	.	TRBJ2-1	TGTGCCAGCAGCCCTCATGTTAGCGGGAACAATGAGCAGTTCTTC	CASSPHVSGNNEQFF
TRBV6-6	.	once	TRBJ1-2	TGTGCCAGCAGTTACCGCGGGACGTTTGGCTACACCTTC	CASSYRGTFGYTF
TRBV29-1	TRBD2	few	TRBJ2-7	TGCAGCGTAGCTAGCGGGGGAAGCTCCTACGAGCAGTACTTC	CSVASGGSSYEQYF
TRBV2	.	.	TRBJ1-5	TGTGCCAGCATGAAGGGGACAACTAAAAACGACCTTAGCAATCAGCCCCAGCATTTT	CASMKGTTKNDLSNQPQHF
TRBV24-1	TRBD1	.	TRBJ2-5	TGTGCCACCTGCCCGGGACAGGGGGGTCAAGAGACCCAGTACTTC	CATCPGQGGQETQYF
TRBV5-4	.	.	TRBJ2-2	TGTGCCAGCAGTTTCTCAGGGCAGACCGGGGAGCTGTTTTTT	CASSFSGQTGELFF
TRBV7-2	.	.	TRBJ1-3	TGTGCCAGCAGCTTGGGGACAACTGGAAACACCATATATTTT	CASSLGTTGNTIYF
TRBV5-1	.	once	TRBJ1-2	TGCGCCAGCAGCCCCCTCCCGGAGGGGAACTCTGGCTACACCTTC	CASSPLPEGNSGYTF
TRBV18	.	.	TRBJ1-5	TGTGCCAGCTCATCCTTACAGGGCGCGGATCAGCCCCAGCATTTT	CASSSLQGADQPQHF
TRBV7-3	TRBD1	.	TRBJ2-1	TGTGCCAGCAGCTCAGACAGGGGCTATGAGCAGTTCTTC	CASSSDRGYEQFF
TRBV5-5	.	.	TRBJ2-7	TGTGCCAGCAGCTACACCTACGAGCAGTACTTC	CASSYTYEQYF
TRBV3-1/TRBV3-2	.	.	TRBJ1-1	TGTGCCAGCAGCCAAGATCGGTGGACTGAAGCTTTCTTT	CASSQDRWTEAFF